These 15 T cell receptor beta chains were sequenced from one sample in a study of beta chain features in type 1 diabetes. The study reverse transcribed the entire isolated RNA, so it sequenced expressed TCRB transcripts. Libraries were prepared by immunoSEQ multiplex PCR; TCRdb keeps only in-frame clonotypes and omits some of them. The sample consists of about 140,000 clones, roughly 9.7% of them appearing once. Sequencing used central memory CD4+ T cells from blood. Receptor source: a woman aged 40 to 50 in good health.

CDR3: CASSSGQSYNEQFF. In DNA, the CDR3 is TGCGCCAGCAGCTCGGGACAGTCCTACAATGAGCAGTTCTTC. This chain connects TRBV5-1 to TRBJ2-1, with TRBD1 identical over 7 bases. The CDR3 spans 14 residues. V shed 3 bases and J 1 base; nucleotides not matched to a gene: 1. From germline, CDR1 is SGHRS and CDR2 YFSETQ.

V usage is TRBV5-4 and J usage is TRBJ2-5; D gene uncertain. Germline assignment: CDR1 SGHNT and CDR2 YYREEE (reference sequence). The CDR3 is 13 residues long. V dropped 0 bases and J dropped 3 bases, with 6 bases sitting between them. The CDR3: CASSLVGEETQYF. CDR3 DNA: TGTGCCAGCAGCTTGGTTGGAGAAGAGACCCAGTACTTC.

The sample holds many counts of this clone. This chain uses TRBV11-2 with TRBJ2-7, with TRBD1 matching over 9 bases. The CDR3 sequence is 15 residues long. Trimming cost V 5 bases and J 4 bases; bases outside gene matches: 9. Germline V gives CDR1 SGHAT, CDR2 FQNNGV. DNA of the CDR3: TGTGCCAGCAGCCGCGGACAGGGGAGTCCGTACGAGCAGTACTTC. It specifies CASSRGQGSPYEQYF.

This clone was picked up a small number of times. The chain has TRBV5-1 and TRBJ1-6, with TRBD1 matching 9 bases. Germline lookup yields CDR1 SGHRS and CDR2 YFSETQ. Unmatched junction bases numbered 13, after V lost 5 bases and J lost 7 bases. The CDR3 contains 17 residues. The CDR3 here is CASSRTGTGLVNSPLHF. The DNA of the CDR3 is TGCGCCAGCAGTAGGACCGGGACAGGGCTGGTAAATTCACCCCTCCACTTT.

This chain uses TRBV7-2 with TRBJ2-5; no reliable D call. With the DNA end fitting TRBJ2-7 better, the J assignment may be wrong. The CDR3 is 13 residues long. Germline values: CDR1 SGHTA, CDR2 FQGNSA. CDR3 in amino acids: CASSLVLAYEQYF. For the CDR3, the DNA is TGTGCCAGCAGCTTAGTCCTAGCCTACGAGCAGTACTTC.

The rearrangement uses TRBV7-2 and TRBJ2-1; 7 positions agree with TRBD2. V lost 5 bases, J lost 3 bases, and 10 bases stayed unmatched. This CDR3 has 16 amino acids. CDR1 is SGHTA, CDR2 FQGNSA, per germline. This CDR3 reads CASSARRGMSYNEQFF. The CDR3 nucleotides are TGTGCCAGCAGCGCCCGGCGGGGGATGAGCTACAATGAGCAGTTCTTC.

There are a few counts of this clone. V is TRBV29-1 and J is TRBJ2-1; 10 nucleotides match TRBD1. V was clipped by 2 bases and J by 10 bases; unmatched bases: 14. Germline loops: CDR1 SQVTM, CDR2 ANQGSEA. The CDR3 consists of 16 residues. The CDR3 spells CSVESGETGGRGEQFF. The CDR3 nucleotides read TGCAGCGTTGAAAGCGGGGAGACAGGGGGCCGGGGGGAGCAGTTCTTC.

The V gene is TRBV29-1, the J gene TRBJ1-2; no reliable D call. Trimming removed 4 bases at V and 8 bases at J, with 14 bases between. The germline V gene has CDR1 SQVTM and CDR2 ANQGSEA. The CDR3 sequence is 12 residues long. DNA for the CDR3: TGCAGCGTTGCGAACCCCGAGCGAGGCTACACCTTC. This encodes CSVANPERGYTF.

This clone was detected only a few times. The CDR3 sequence: CASSSGQDFVLREQYF. The DNA for the CDR3 is TGCGCCAGCAGCTCAGGACAGGACTTCGTTCTACGCGAGCAGTACTTC. This chain connects TRBV5-1 to TRBJ2-7; TRBD1 aligns across 7 bases. V shed 3 bases, J shed 6 bases, and the junction held 15 bases outside the gene matches. This CDR3 region has 16 residues. The germline V gene encodes CDR1 SGHRS and CDR2 YFSETQ.

This clone was seen ten or more times. J is TRBJ2-5 and V is TRBV5-1; 12 bases fit TRBD2. Germline-derived CDR1 and CDR2 are SGHRS and YFSETQ. The CDR3 contains 16 residues. V was clipped by 1 base and J by 6 bases; unmatched bases: 7. The chain's CDR3 is CASSLSSGGAGKTQYF. Written as DNA, the CDR3 is TGCGCCAGCAGCTTGTCTAGCGGGGGGGCCGGGAAGACCCAGTACTTC.

This clone was observed a handful of times. The genes are TRBV7-9 and TRBJ2-3, with 12 positions matching TRBD2. The CDR3 has 18 amino acids. V was clipped by 3 bases and J by 3 bases; unmatched bases: 10. The germline CDR1 and CDR2 sequences are SEHNR and FQNEAQ (reference sequence). In nucleotides, the CDR3 is TGTGCCAGCAGCTTTCGGACTAGCGGGGTGGGGAAGACAGATACGCAGTATTTT. Translation: CASSFRTSGVGKTDTQYF.

This clone was found a few times. This chain connects TRBV29-1 to TRBJ1-6; possibly TRBD1 for D (6 bases). Germline V lookup: CDR1 SQVTM, CDR2 ANQGSEA. V gave up 6 bases and J gave up 5 bases, with 11 bases separating them. This CDR3 contains 13 residues. CDR3 sequence (DNA): TGCAGCGTGAGGACAGCCGATAATTCACCCCTCCACTTT. It translates to CSVRTADNSPLHF.

This clone was detected only a few times. This chain connects TRBV7-2 to TRBJ1-2, with TRBD1 matching over 8 bases. This CDR3 is built from 17 residues. CDR1 and CDR2 from the germline V gene are SGHTA and FQGNSA. V shed 5 bases and J 1 base; nucleotides not matched to a gene: 12. In DNA form, the CDR3 reads TGTGCCAGCAGCCCTGTCGGGGACAGGATTATTAACTATGGCTACACCTTC. This sequence encodes CASSPVGDRIINYGYTF.

This clone was recorded many times. The gene calls are TRBV7-2 and TRBJ2-3, with D unresolved. CDR1 and CDR2 (germline): SGHTA, FQGNSA. There are 11 residues in the CDR3. With 5 bases removed from V and 2 bases from J, the gap between germline ends came to 2 bases. The DNA of the CDR3 is TGTGCCAGCAGCCACACAGATACGCAGTATTTT. Translated, it gives CASSHTDTQYF.

At least ten counts were recorded for this clone. V gene TRBV9 combines with J gene TRBJ2-3; 7 nucleotides agree with TRBD2. This CDR3 has 16 residues. Germline assignment: CDR1 SGDLS and CDR2 YYNGEE. V trimming: 0 bases; J trimming: 2 bases; junction bases outside the gene matches: 6. The CDR3 nucleotides are TGTGCCAGCAGCGTAGGTTCTAGCGGACTCACAGATACGCAGTATTTT. It encodes CASSVGSSGLTDTQYF.